Each of the 10 T cell receptor beta chains below was sequenced from the same sample in a study of blood T cell repertoires in COVID-19. The table came from immunoSEQ multiplex PCR; TCRdb's copy has only in-frame clones and leaves some out. The sample consists of over 60,000 clones, about 78% of them appearing once. Sequencing input: peripheral blood. These receptors were taken from a woman aged 80 or over with acute or convalescent COVID-19.

V usage is TRBV6-5 and J usage is TRBJ1-4, with TRBD1 as a possible D gene (5 bases). Trimming removed 8 bases at V and 4 bases at J, with 14 bases between. The CDR3 extends over 14 amino acids. Germline assignment: CDR1 MNHEY and CDR2 SVGAGI. The CDR3 loop reads CASSWGGSNEKLFF. CDR3 nucleotides: TGTGCCAGCTCCTGGGGGGGAAGTAATGAAAAACTGTTTTTT.

The chain employs TRBV6-5 and TRBJ2-6; D is unresolved. The V end was cut by 8 bases, the J end by 2 bases, with 4 bases between. CDR1 and CDR2 from the germline V gene are MNHEY and SVGAGI. CDR3 length: 12 amino acids. CDR3 sequence (DNA): TGTGCCAGCCGGGCTGGGGCCAACGTCCTGACTTTC. It yields the protein CASRAGANVLTF.

This clone came up a few times. The chain recombines TRBV6-5 with TRBJ1-6; no definite D call. V lost 2 bases to trimming and J lost 1 base, with 6 bases between them. CDR1 is MNHEY, CDR2 SVGAGI, per germline. The CDR3 spans 15 residues. CDR3 nucleotide sequence: TGTGCCAGCAGTTACGGGCCTTCCTATAATTCACCCCTCCACTTT. Amino acids: CASSYGPSYNSPLHF.

The chain carries TRBV29-1 and TRBJ1-3; D gene uncertain. Germline V gene data show CDR1 as SQVTM and CDR2 as ANQGSEA. The CDR3 sequence is 13 residues long. V dropped 4 bases and J dropped 0 bases, with 7 bases sitting between them. This CDR3 is CSVGAYSGNTIYF. The DNA for the CDR3 is TGCAGCGTTGGGGCCTACTCTGGAAACACCATATATTTT.

V gene TRBV5-1 combines with J gene TRBJ2-7, with D perhaps matching TRBD2 (6 bases). With 2 bases removed from V and 2 bases from J, the gap between germline ends came to 20 bases. This CDR3 region has 17 residues. The V gene's germline CDR1 is SGHRS and CDR2 YFSETQ. CDR3 region: CASSLSYPGVGAYEQYF. The CDR3 bases are TGCGCCAGCAGCTTAAGCTATCCGGGGGTCGGGGCCTACGAGCAGTACTTC.

V gene TRBV27 combines with J gene TRBJ1-1; D not certain. The CDR3 consists of 14 residues. The V and J ends lost 6 bases and 1 base respectively, with 12 bases between them. The germline V gene encodes CDR1 MNHEY and CDR2 SMNVEV (reference sequence). CDR3 sequence: CASSTSHRNTEAFF. In nucleotides, the CDR3 is TGTGCCAGCAGCACCTCCCACAGGAACACTGAAGCTTTCTTT.

The V gene is TRBV6-4, the J gene TRBJ2-3; D perhaps matches TRBD2 (5 bases). Germline values: CDR1 MRHNA, CDR2 SNTAGT. This CDR3 spans 13 amino acids. Trimming pared 2 bases from V and 3 bases from J, leaving 6 bases between. The CDR3 DNA is TGTGCCAGCAGTGACAGGGAGACAGATACGCAGTATTTT. Encoded protein: CASSDRETDTQYF.

The count of this clone is one. V usage is TRBV9 and J usage is TRBJ2-2; tentative D call: TRBD1 (5 bases). The CDR3 is 15 residues long. Trimming took 0 bases from V and 5 from J, leaving 11 bases between them. Germline assignment: CDR1 SGDLS and CDR2 YYNGEE. The CDR3 DNA follows: TGTGCCAGCAGCGTAGGCCTGGGGCAGACCGGGGAGCTGTTTTTT. Its translation is CASSVGLGQTGELFF.

This clone was seen a few times. The gene calls are TRBV3-1 (or the pseudogene TRBV3-2) and TRBJ2-7; maybe TRBD2 (7 bases). CDR1 LGHDT and CDR2 YNNKEL come from the germline V gene (reference sequence). V gave up 5 bases and J gave up 5 bases, with 10 bases separating them. The CDR3 length is 12 residues. CDR3 DNA sequence: TGTGCCAGCAGCTGGGGGGGCCACGAGCAGTACTTC. This sequence encodes CASSWGGHEQYF.

This chain links TRBV30 with TRBJ2-7; 12 nucleotides match TRBD2. The CDR3 runs 15 residues. The germline V gene has CDR1 GTSNPN and CDR2 SVGIG (reference sequence). The ends lost 2 bases at V and 3 bases at J; junction bases unmatched: 5. The CDR3 sequence is CAWSSLAGGIYEQYF. The CDR3, as DNA: TGTGCCTGGAGTTCTCTAGCGGGAGGGATCTACGAGCAGTACTTC.